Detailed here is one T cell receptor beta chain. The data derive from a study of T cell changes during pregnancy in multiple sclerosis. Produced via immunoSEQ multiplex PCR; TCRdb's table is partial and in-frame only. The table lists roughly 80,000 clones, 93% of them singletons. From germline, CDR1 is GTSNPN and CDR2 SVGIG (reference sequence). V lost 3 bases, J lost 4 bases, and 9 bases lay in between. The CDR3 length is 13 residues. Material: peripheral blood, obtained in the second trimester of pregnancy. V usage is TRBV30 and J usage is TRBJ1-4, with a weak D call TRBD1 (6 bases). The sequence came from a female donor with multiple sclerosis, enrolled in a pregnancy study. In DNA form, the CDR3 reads TGTGCCTGGAGGAGGGGGTTTAATGAAAAACTGTTTTTT. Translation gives CAWRRGFNEKLFF.